This TCR beta chain was observed in a study of post-analysis software for immune sequencing data. Study-wide findings and caveats: F measure grouped same-batch samples tightly together. Controls' normalized Chao1 diversity significantly exceeded that of multiple sclerosis patients. Five or six TRBV segments were significantly more frequent in patients than in controls. TRBV5-6, TRBV5-1 and TRBV20-1 were among these segments.

For this clonotype: The target antigen is unknown.

Prepared TCR beta cDNA libraries contained unique molecular identifiers. TCRdb recomputed calls from the PCR reads with MiXCR, one row per CDR3 protein. The table lists 650,000 to 850,000 distinct CDR3 sequences, about 50% of them singletons. This CDR3 comprises 13 residues. Germline CDR1 reads DFQATT; CDR2 reads SNEGSKA (reference sequence). The ends were cut back, 4 bases at V and 0 bases at J, with 9 bases in the middle. The rearrangement joins TRBV20-1 to TRBJ2-5, with D perhaps TRBD1 (5 bases). Sequenced material: blood. This TCR was recovered from a girl aged 10 to 17 with multiple sclerosis. The CDR3 nucleotides read TGCAGTGCTAAGACAGAAAACCAAGAGACCCAGTACTTC. This sequence encodes CSAKTENQETQYF.